This T cell receptor (beta chain) was captured by sequencing in a study of blood T cell repertoires in COVID-19. The method was immunoSEQ multiplex PCR; TCRdb's version includes in-frame clones alone and lacks a portion of them. The sample records around 220,000 clones, approximately 90% being singletons. This clone has just a few counts. The sample comprised peripheral blood. The clonotype was recovered from a woman in her forties or fifties with COVID-19, enrolled during active disease.

The CDR3 here is CASSLPGGGTKNIQYF. DNA for the CDR3: TGTGCCAGCAGCTTGCCCGGCGGGGGAACCAAAAACATTCAGTACTTC. The chain recombines TRBV5-6 with TRBJ2-4; 7 nucleotides match TRBD2. This CDR3 comprises 16 residues. Germline values: CDR1 SGHDT, CDR2 YYEEEE. V lost 1 base and J lost 2; bases outside the gene matches: 6.